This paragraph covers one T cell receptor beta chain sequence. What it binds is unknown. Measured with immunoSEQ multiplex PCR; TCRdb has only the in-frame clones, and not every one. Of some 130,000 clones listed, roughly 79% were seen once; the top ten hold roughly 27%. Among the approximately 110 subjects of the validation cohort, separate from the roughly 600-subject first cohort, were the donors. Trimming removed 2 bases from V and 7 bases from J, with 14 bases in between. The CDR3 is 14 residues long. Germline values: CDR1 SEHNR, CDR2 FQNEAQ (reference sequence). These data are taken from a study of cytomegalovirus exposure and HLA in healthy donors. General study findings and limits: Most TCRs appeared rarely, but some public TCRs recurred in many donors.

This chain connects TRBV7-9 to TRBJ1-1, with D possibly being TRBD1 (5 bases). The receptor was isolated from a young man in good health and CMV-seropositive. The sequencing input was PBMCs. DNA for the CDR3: TGTGCCAGCAGCTTATCAGGCAGGGAAGGTGAAGCTTTCTTT. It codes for CASSLSGREGEAFF.